The rows below give T cell receptor beta chains drawn from one sample of a study of OX40 agonist ivuxolimab in advanced cancers. The data were produced by immunoSEQ multiplex PCR, yet TCRdb's version contains in-frame clones alone and is incomplete. This table holds tens of thousands of clones, more than 75% found once. The sample here was CD4+ or CD8+ T cells sorted from blood, taken in a trial of the OX40 agonist ivuxolimab. The receptors stem from an adult with an advanced solid tumor such as melanoma, head and neck, liver or kidney cancer. Both conserved end residues are part of each CDR3. A D gene is named only where the DNA matches it firmly. Part of the rows lack a size; the others show once, few, many or a class for expanded clones.

>TRBJ2-3|-|-|TRBV7-6
TGTGCCAGCACCTCGGGGGCCGCGTTTGACACAGATACGCAGTATTTT
CASTSGAAFDTDTQYF
>TRBJ2-5|-|-|TRBV4-2
TGTGCCAGCAGCTTCCAAGAGACCCAGTACTTC
CASSFQETQYF
>TRBJ2-1|TRBD2|-|TRBV11-3
TGTGCCAGCAGCGCCGTAGCGGGGGGACCCTACAATGAGCAGTTCTTC
CASSAVAGGPYNEQFF
>TRBJ2-3|-|-|TRBV27
TGTGCCAGCACCGGGACCCCTTGGACAGATACGCAGTATTTT
CASTGTPWTDTQYF
>TRBJ2-7|-|-|TRBV7-2
TGTGCCAGCAGCCCGAACCGGGACGGAAAGGAGCAGTACTTC
CASSPNRDGKEQYF
>TRBJ1-2|TRBD1|-|TRBV19
TGTGCCAGTAGTAGATCCGGGACAGGGGGCAGGAATGGCTACACCTTC
CASSRSGTGGRNGYTF
>TRBJ2-3|-|-|TRBV9
TGTGCCAGCAGCCCCCGGGGGCAGGGAGTGGCAGCTGCGCAGTATTTT
CASSPRGQGVAAAQYF
>TRBJ1-5|TRBD1|-|TRBV10-3
TGTGCCATCAGCAATACAGGGGACAGTCAGCCCCAGCATTTT
CAISNTGDSQPQHF
>TRBJ1-4|-|-|TRBV6-1
TGTGCCAGCAGCCCACGGGGGGGGGCAAGTGAAAAACTGTTTTTT
CASSPRGGASEKLFF
>TRBJ1-2|-|-|TRBV30
TGTGCCTGGATCAGGACGGCGGGTGGCTACACCTTC
CAWIRTAGGYTF
>TRBJ2-1|TRBD1|once|TRBV7-3
TGTGCCAGCAGCCTCGGGACAGGGGGGTCCTACAATGAGCAGTTCTTC
CASSLGTGGSYNEQFF
>TRBJ1-5|-|-|TRBV4-2
TGTGCCAGCAGCCAAGATAGAAATCAGCCCCAGCATTTT
CASSQDRNQPQHF
>TRBJ2-4|-|-|TRBV5-6
TGTGCCAGCAGCTTAGGAGAACCCATTCAGTACTTC
CASSLGEPIQYF
>TRBJ2-7|TRBD1|once|TRBV14
TGTGCCAGCAGCCTCTTCCGGGGACAGAGCTACGAGCAGTACTTC
CASSLFRGQSYEQYF
>TRBJ1-4|-|-|TRBV6-6
TGTGCCAGCAGCACGAGTGGAGGGAGTGAAAAACTGTTTTTT
CASSTSGGSEKLFF
>TRBJ2-7|-|-|TRBV9
TGTGCCAGCAGCGTAGCTTTCCAGAACGAGCAGTACTTC
CASSVAFQNEQYF
>TRBJ1-2|-|-|TRBV9
TGTGCCAGCAGCGTACTTCGGTATGGCTACACCTTC
CASSVLRYGYTF
>TRBJ2-7|-|-|TRBV11-2
TGTGCCAGCAGCTTAGATGGGGGCAGCTCCTACGAGCAGTACTTC
CASSLDGGSSYEQYF
>TRBJ2-2|TRBD2|-|TRBV6-6
TGTGCCAGCAGTTACCCCGTGGGGGGGGGCACCGGGGAGCTGTTTTTT
CASSYPVGGGTGELFF
>TRBJ2-3|TRBD2|-|TRBV4-1
TGCGCCAGCAGCCAAGGCGGCCTTAGCGGGGGGCGAAGCACAGATACGCAGTATTTT
CASSQGGLSGGRSTDTQYF
>TRBJ2-7|-|-|TRBV7-8
TGTGCCAGCCTCCTTTTTGGGACATCAACCTACGAGCAGTACTTC
CASLLFGTSTYEQYF
>TRBJ2-2|TRBD1|-|TRBV29-1
TGCAGCGTTGACGCCAGGGGGACCACCGGGGAGCTGTTTTTT
CSVDARGTTGELFF
>TRBJ1-4|-|-|TRBV2
TGTGCCAGCAGGCAACAGGGATGGGCTAATGAAAAACTGTTTTTT
CASRQQGWANEKLFF
>TRBJ2-1|TRBD2|-|TRBV2
TGTGCCAGCTCAGTTGGCTCTAGCGGGGGGGTAAAGGCGAAGATCAATGAGCAGTTCTTC
CASSVGSSGGVKAKINEQFF